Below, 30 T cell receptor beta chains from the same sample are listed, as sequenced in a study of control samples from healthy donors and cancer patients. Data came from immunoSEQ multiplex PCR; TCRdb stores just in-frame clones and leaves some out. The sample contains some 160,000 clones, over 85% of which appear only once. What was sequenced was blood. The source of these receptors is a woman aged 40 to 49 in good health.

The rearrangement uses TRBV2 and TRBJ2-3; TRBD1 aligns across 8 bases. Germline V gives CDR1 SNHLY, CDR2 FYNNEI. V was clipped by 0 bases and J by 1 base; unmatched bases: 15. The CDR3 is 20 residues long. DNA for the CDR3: TGTGCCAGCAGTGAAGCCCCCGCAGACAGGGGAATAATGGGCACAGATACGCAGTATTTT. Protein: CASSEAPADRGIMGTDTQYF.

The CDR3 region is CASSLRDRAPFNQPQHF. Here the CDR3 DNA reads TGTGCCAGCAGTTTAAGGGACAGGGCCCCCTTCAATCAGCCCCAGCATTTT. The rearrangement links TRBV28 to TRBJ1-5; 9 bases align to TRBD1. The CDR3 consists of 17 residues. Germline-derived CDR1 and CDR2 are MDHEN and SYDVKM. With V trimmed by 2 bases and J by 3 bases, 8 bases remained unmatched.

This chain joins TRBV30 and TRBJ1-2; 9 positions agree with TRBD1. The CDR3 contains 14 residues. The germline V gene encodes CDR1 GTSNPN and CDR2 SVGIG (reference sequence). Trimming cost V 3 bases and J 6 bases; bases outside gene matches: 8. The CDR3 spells CAWRGGDRANGYTF. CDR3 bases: TGTGCCTGGAGGGGCGGGGACAGGGCAAATGGCTACACCTTC.

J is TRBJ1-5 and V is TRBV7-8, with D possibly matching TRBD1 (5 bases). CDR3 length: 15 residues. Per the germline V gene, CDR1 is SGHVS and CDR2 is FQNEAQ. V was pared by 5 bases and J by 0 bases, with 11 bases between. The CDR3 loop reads CASSVGARSNQPQHF. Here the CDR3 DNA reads TGTGCCAGCAGCGTAGGGGCGCGTAGCAATCAGCCCCAGCATTTT.

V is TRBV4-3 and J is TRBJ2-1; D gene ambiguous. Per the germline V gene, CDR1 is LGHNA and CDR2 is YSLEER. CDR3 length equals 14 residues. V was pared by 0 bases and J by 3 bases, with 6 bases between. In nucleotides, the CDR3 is TGCGCCAGCAGCCAAGAATCCGGCTACAATGAGCAGTTCTTC. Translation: CASSQESGYNEQFF.

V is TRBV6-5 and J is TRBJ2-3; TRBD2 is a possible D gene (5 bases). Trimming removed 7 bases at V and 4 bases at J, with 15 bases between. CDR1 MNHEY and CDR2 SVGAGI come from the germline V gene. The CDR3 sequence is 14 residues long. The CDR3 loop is CASKTRRAADTQYF. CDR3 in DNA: TGTGCCAGCAAAACCAGGCGGGCGGCAGATACGCAGTATTTT.

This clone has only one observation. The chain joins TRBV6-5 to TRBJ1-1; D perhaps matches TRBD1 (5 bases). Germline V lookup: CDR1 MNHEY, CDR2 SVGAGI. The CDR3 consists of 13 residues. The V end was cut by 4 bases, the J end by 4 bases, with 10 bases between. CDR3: CASSFGGFTEAFF. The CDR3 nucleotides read TGTGCCAGCAGTTTTGGGGGATTCACTGAAGCTTTCTTT.

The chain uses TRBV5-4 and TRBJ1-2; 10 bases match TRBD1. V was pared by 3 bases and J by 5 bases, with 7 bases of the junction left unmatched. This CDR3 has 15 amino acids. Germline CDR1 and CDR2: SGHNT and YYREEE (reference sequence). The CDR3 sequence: CASSSEQGQGYGYTF. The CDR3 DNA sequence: TGTGCCAGCAGCTCGGAACAGGGACAGGGGTATGGCTACACCTTC.

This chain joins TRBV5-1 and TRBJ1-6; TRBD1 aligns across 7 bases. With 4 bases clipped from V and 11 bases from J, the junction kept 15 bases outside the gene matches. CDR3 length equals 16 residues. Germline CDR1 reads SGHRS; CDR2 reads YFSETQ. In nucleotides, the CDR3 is TGCGCCAGCAGCCCCGCACAGGGGATGCGGCAGGCACCCCTCCACTTT. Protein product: CASSPAQGMRQAPLHF.

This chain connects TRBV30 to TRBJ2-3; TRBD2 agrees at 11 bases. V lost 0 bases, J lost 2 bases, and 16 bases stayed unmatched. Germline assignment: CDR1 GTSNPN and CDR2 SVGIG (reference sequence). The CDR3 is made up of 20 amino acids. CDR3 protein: CAWSVGDWGTSGLSTDTQYF. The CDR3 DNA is TGTGCCTGGAGTGTGGGAGATTGGGGGACTAGCGGTCTTTCCACAGATACGCAGTATTTT. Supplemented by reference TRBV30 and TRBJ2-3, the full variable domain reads SQTIHQWPATLVQPVGSPLSLECTVEGTSNPNLYWYRQAAGRGLQLLFYSVGIGQISSEVPQNLSASRPQDRQFILSSKKLLLSDSGFYLCAWSVGDWGTSGLSTDTQYFGPGTRLTVL.

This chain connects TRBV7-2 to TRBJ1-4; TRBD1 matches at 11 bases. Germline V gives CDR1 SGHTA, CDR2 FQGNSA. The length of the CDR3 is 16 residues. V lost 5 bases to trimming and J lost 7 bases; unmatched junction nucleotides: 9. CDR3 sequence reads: CASSLRTGGIVEKLFF. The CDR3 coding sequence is TGTGCCAGCAGCCTTAGGACAGGGGGCATTGTTGAAAAACTGTTTTTT.

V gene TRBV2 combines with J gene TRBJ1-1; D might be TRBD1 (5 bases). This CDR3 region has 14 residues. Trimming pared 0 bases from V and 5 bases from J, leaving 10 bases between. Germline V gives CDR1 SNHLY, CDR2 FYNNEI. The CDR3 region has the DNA TGTGCCAGCAGTGAAGCGCTTGAGGGGACTGAAGCTTTCTTT. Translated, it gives CASSEALEGTEAFF.

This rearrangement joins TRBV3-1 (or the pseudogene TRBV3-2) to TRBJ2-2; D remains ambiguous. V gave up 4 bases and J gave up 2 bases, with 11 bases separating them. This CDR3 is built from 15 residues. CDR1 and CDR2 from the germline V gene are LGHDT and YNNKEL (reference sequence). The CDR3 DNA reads TGTGCCAGCAGCCTTTCTCCATTTAACACCGGGGAGCTGTTTTTT. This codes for CASSLSPFNTGELFF.

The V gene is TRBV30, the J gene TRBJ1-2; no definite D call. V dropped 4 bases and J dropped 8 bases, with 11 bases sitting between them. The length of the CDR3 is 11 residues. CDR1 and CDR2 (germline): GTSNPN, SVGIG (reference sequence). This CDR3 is CAWTGGQGYTF. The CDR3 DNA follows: TGTGCCTGGACGGGCGGGCAAGGCTACACCTTC. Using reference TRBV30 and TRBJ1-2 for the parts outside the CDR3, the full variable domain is SQTIHQWPATLVQPVGSPLSLECTVEGTSNPNLYWYRQAAGRGLQLLFYSVGIGQISSEVPQNLSASRPQDRQFILSSKKLLLSDSGFYLCAWTGGQGYTFGSGTRLTVV.

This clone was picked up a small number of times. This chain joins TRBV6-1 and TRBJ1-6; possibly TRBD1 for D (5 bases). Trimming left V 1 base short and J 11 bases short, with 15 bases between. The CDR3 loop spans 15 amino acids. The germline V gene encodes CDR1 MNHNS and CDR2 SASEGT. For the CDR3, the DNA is TGTGCCAGCAGTGAAGGGGGACCCCGACAGACACCCCTCCACTTT. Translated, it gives CASSEGGPRQTPLHF.

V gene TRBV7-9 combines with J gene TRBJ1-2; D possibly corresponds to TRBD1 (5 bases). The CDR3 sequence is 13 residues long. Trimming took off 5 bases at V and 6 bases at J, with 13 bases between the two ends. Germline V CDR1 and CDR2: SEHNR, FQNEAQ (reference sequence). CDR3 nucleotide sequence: TGTGCCAGCAGCCCAGGACAACCCAATGGCTACACCTTC. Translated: CASSPGQPNGYTF. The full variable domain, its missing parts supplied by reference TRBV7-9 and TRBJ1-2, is DTGVSQNPRHKITKRGQNVTFRCDPISEHNRLYWYRQTLGQGPEFLTYFQNEAQLEKSRLLSDRFSAERPKGSFSTLEIQRTEQGDSAMYLCASSPGQPNGYTFGSGTRLTVV.

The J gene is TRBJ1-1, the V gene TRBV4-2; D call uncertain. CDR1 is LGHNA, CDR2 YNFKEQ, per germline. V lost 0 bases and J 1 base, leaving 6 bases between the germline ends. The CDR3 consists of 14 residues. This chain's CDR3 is CASSQDLENTEAFF. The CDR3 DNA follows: TGTGCCAGCAGCCAAGATTTGGAGAACACTGAAGCTTTCTTT.

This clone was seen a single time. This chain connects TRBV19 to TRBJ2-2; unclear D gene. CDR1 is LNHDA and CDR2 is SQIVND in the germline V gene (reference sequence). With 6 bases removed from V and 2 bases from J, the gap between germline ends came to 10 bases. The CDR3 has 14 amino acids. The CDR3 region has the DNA TGTGCCAGTAGCGTGAACCCAAACACCGGGGAGCTGTTTTTT. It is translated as CASSVNPNTGELFF.

In nucleotides, the CDR3 is TGTGCCAGCAGTCCCTCCCAGGTGGCAAATTCACCCCTCCACTTT. Translating it yields CASSPSQVANSPLHF. The chain recombines TRBV27 with TRBJ1-6; D is undetermined. The V and J ends lost 5 bases and 7 bases respectively, with 15 bases between them. In germline, CDR1 is MNHEY, CDR2 SMNVEV (reference sequence). CDR3 length: 15 residues.

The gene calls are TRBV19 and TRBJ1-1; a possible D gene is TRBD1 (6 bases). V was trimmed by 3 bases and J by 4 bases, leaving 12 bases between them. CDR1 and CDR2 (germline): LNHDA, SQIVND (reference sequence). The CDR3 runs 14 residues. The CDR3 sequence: CASSITGFGTEAFF. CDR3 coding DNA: TGTGCCAGTAGTATCACAGGGTTTGGCACTGAAGCTTTCTTT.

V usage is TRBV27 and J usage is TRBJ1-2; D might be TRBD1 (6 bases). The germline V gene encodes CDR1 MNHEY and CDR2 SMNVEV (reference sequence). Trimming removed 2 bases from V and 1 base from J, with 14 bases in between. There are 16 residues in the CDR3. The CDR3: CASSLMGGRDNYGYTF. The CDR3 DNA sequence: TGTGCCAGCAGTTTAATGGGGGGGCGCGATAACTATGGCTACACCTTC.

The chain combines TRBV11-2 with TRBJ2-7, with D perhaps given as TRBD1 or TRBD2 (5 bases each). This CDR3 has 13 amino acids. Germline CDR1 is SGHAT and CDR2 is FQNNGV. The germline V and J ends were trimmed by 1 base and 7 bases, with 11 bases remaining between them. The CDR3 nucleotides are TGTGCCAGCAGCTTAGTCGTGGGACGGGAGCAGTACTTC. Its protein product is CASSLVVGREQYF.

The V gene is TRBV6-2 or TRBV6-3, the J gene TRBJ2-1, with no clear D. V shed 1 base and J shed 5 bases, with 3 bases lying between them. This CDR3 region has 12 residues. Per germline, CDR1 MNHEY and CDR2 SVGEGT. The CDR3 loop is CASSYLNNEQFF. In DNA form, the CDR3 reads TGTGCCAGCAGTTACTTAAACAATGAGCAGTTCTTC.

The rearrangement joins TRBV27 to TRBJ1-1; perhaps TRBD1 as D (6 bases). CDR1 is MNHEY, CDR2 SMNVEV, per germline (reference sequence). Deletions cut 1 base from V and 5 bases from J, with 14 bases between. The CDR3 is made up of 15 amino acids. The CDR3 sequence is CASSLWGTWKTEAFF. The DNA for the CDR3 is TGTGCCAGCAGTTTATGGGGGACATGGAAGACTGAAGCTTTCTTT.

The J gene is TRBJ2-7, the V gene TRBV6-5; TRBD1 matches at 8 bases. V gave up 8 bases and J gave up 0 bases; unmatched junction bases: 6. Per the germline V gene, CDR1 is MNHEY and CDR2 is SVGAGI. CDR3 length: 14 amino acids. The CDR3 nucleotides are TGTGCCAGCGGACAGGACAGGGCCTCCTACGAGCAGTACTTC. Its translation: CASGQDRASYEQYF.

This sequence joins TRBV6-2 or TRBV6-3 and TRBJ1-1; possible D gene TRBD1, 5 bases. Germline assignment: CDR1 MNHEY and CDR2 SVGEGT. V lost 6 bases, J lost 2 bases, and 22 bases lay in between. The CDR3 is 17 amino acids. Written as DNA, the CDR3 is TGTGCCAGCAGCCTACGCCCCCAGGGCTCTGTCAACACTGAAGCTTTCTTT. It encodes CASSLRPQGSVNTEAFF.

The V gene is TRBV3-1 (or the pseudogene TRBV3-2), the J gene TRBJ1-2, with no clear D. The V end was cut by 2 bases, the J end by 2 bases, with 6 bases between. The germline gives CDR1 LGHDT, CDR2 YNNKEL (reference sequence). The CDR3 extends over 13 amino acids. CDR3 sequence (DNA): TGTGCCAGCAGCCAATCTCAAAACTATGGCTACACCTTC. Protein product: CASSQSQNYGYTF.

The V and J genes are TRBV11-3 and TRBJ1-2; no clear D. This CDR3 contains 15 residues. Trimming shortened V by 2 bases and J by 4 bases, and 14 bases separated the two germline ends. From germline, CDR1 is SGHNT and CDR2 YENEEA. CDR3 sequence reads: CASSLRGRSFYGYTF. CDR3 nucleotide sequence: TGTGCCAGCAGCTTACGTGGGAGATCCTTCTATGGCTACACCTTC.

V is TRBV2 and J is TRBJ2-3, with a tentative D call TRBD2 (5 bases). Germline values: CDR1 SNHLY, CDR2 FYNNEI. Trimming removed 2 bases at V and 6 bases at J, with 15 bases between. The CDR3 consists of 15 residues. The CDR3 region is CASSESGSPVDTQYF. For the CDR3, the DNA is TGTGCCAGCAGTGAAAGCGGTAGCCCGGTGGATACGCAGTATTTT.

The chain's CDR3 is CASSLWTGSPPNYGYTF. The CDR3 nucleotides read TGTGCCAGCAGCTTGTGGACAGGTTCACCGCCGAACTATGGCTACACCTTC. This chain uses TRBV5-5 with TRBJ1-2; 7 nucleotides line up with TRBD1. In germline, CDR1 is SGHKS, CDR2 YYEKEE (reference sequence). J was trimmed by 2 bases and V by 1 base; bases with no gene match: 11. The CDR3 consists of 17 residues.